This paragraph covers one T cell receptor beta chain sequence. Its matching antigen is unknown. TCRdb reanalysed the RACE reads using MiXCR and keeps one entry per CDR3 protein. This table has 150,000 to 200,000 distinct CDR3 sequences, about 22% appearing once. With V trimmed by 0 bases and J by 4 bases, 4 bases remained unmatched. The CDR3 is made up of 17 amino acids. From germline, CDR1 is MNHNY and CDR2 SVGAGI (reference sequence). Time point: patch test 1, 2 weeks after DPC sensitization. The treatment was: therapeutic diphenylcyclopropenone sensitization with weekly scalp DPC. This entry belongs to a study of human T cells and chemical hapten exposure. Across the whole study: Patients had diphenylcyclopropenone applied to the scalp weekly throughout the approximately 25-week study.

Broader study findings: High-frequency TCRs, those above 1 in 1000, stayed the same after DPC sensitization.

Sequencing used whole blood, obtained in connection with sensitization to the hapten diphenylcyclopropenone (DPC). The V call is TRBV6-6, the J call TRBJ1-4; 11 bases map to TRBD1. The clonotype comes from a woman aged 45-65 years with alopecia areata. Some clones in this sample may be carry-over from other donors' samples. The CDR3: CASSYSGTGGSNEKLFF. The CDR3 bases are TGTGCCAGCAGTTACTCAGGGACAGGGGGAAGTAATGAAAAACTGTTTTTT.